The 19 T cell receptor beta chains presented below share a single source sample, sequenced in a study of Ad26.COV2.S vaccination and SARS-CoV-2 variants. Sequenced by immunoSEQ multiplex PCR; TCRdb stores in-frame clones only, minus some. The profile shows more than 300,000 clones, about 86% of them singletons. The treatment is: some 19 received Ad26.COV2.S at low or high dose, single or two shots; about 5 received placebo; per-sample allocation not given. It was on day 63 after the first vaccine or placebo injection that samples were taken. The sample was peripheral blood, taken in a trial of Ad26.COV2.S vaccine versus placebo. These receptors were collected from a person between 18 and 59 years old who received the Ad26.COV2.S COVID-19 vaccine or a placebo.

The gene calls are TRBV5-1 and TRBJ1-4, with D tentatively TRBD1 (5 bases). The CDR3 contains 19 residues. Trimming shortened V by 0 bases and J by 0 bases, and 18 bases separated the two germline ends. The germline V gene encodes CDR1 SGHRS and CDR2 YFSETQ. The DNA for the CDR3 is TGCGCCAGCAGCTTGGGGAGGACACGCAATGGGCCAACTAATGAAAAACTGTTTTTT. Encoded protein: CASSLGRTRNGPTNEKLFF. Supplemented by reference TRBV5-1 and TRBJ1-4, the full variable domain reads KAGVTQTPRYLIKTRGQQVTLSCSPISGHRSVSWYQQTPGQGLQFLFEYFSETQRNKGNFPGRFSGRQFSNSRSEMNVSTLELGDSALYLCASSLGRTRNGPTNEKLFFGSGTQLSVL.

The V and J genes are TRBV6-5 and TRBJ2-3; D call uncertain. In germline, CDR1 is MNHEY, CDR2 SVGAGI. V gave up 10 bases and J gave up 3 bases, with 11 bases separating them. CDR3 length: 12 amino acids. The CDR3, as DNA: TGTGCCACCGACTCCCTTACAGATACGCAGTATTTT. It encodes CATDSLTDTQYF.

The chain recombines TRBV7-2 with TRBJ2-2; D ambiguous. Trimming pared 2 bases from V and 1 base from J, leaving 8 bases between. CDR1 and CDR2 from the germline V gene are SGHTA and FQGNSA. CDR3 length: 15 residues. CDR3 region: CASSLFSGNTGELFF. In DNA, the CDR3 is TGTGCCAGCAGCTTATTTTCGGGGAACACCGGGGAGCTGTTTTTT.

J is TRBJ2-3 and V is TRBV5-1, with TRBD2 identical over 9 bases. Looked up from germline, CDR1 is SGHRS and CDR2 is YFSETQ. The V gene end was trimmed by 1 base and the J gene end by 2 bases; junction bases not matched to a gene: 8. The CDR3 spans 17 residues. The CDR3 coding sequence is TGCGCCAGCAGCTTGTTCACTAGCGGGTTCCCCACAGATACGCAGTATTTT. This sequence encodes CASSLFTSGFPTDTQYF.

The chain carries TRBV19 and TRBJ1-1; TRBD1 agrees at 7 bases. Trimming at V came to 5 bases and at J to 4 bases, leaving 13 bases not matched to a gene. The CDR3 runs 16 residues. CDR1 is LNHDA and CDR2 is SQIVND in the germline V gene (reference sequence). CDR3 in amino acids: CASSRGKQGIFTEAFF. The CDR3 region has the DNA TGTGCCAGTAGTCGAGGGAAACAGGGGATTTTCACTGAAGCTTTCTTT.

The CDR3 sequence: CASTRDGAGYF. The CDR3 DNA follows: TGTGCCAGCACCCGGGACGGCGCAGGATACTTC. The chain combines TRBV6-6 with TRBJ2-4; D may be TRBD1 or TRBD2 (5 bases each). The germline gives CDR1 MNHNY, CDR2 SVGAGI (reference sequence). Trimming removed 7 bases from V and 16 bases from J, with 17 bases in between. This CDR3 is 11 amino acids long.

J is TRBJ2-5 and V is TRBV7-2, with D tentatively TRBD2 (6 bases). V dropped 1 base and J dropped 5 bases, with 14 bases sitting between them. The CDR3 contains 15 residues. CDR1 SGHTA and CDR2 FQGNSA come from the germline V gene. The CDR3, as DNA: TGTGCCAGCAGCTTAGGGGCGGGGTATAGGGAGACCCAGTACTTC. It specifies CASSLGAGYRETQYF.

The rearrangement joins TRBV3-1 (or the pseudogene TRBV3-2) to TRBJ2-5; TRBD1 matches at 7 bases. The J segment lost 3 bases and the V segment lost 1 base, leaving 2 bases of the junction unmatched. Germline V gives CDR1 LGHDT, CDR2 YNNKEL (reference sequence). There are 14 residues in the CDR3. The CDR3 bases are TGTGCCAGCAGCCAAGGACAGGGTAAAGAGACCCAGTACTTC. Its translation is CASSQGQGKETQYF.

The rearrangement links TRBV5-6 to TRBJ2-5; 8 bases match TRBD1. This CDR3 comprises 13 residues. Per germline, CDR1 SGHDT and CDR2 YYEEEE. The junction had 1 base not matched to a gene; V was cut back by 4 bases and J by 2 bases. CDR3 sequence reads: CASSRTGQETQYF. CDR3 nucleotides: TGTGCCAGCAGCCGGACAGGGCAAGAGACCCAGTACTTC. The full variable domain, in which reference TRBV5-6 and TRBJ2-5 provide the parts outside the CDR3, is DAGVTQSPTHLIKTRGQQVTLRCSPKSGHDTVSWYQQALGQGPQFIFQYYEEEERQRGNFPDRFSGHQFPNYSSELNVNALLLGDSALYLCASSRTGQETQYFGPGTRLLVL.

The gene calls are TRBV19 and TRBJ2-3; D is undetermined. This CDR3 has 12 residues. Trimming took 2 bases from V and 7 from J, leaving 7 bases between them. Germline loops: CDR1 LNHDA, CDR2 SQIVND (reference sequence). This chain's CDR3 is CASSIPPYTQYF. The DNA of the CDR3 is TGTGCCAGTAGTATACCCCCATATACGCAGTATTTT.

J is TRBJ1-6 and V is TRBV6-2 or TRBV6-3; D remains unclear. Trimming took 2 bases from V and 5 from J, leaving 19 bases between them. The CDR3 is 18 residues long. Germline V gives CDR1 MNHEY, CDR2 SVGEGT. CDR3 loop: CASSYSLEESVNNSPLHF. The CDR3 nucleotides read TGTGCCAGCAGTTACAGTTTAGAGGAATCGGTGAATAATTCACCCCTCCACTTT.

J is TRBJ1-5 and V is TRBV6-2 or TRBV6-3; 9 bases agree with TRBD1. The V gene end was trimmed by 4 bases and the J gene end by 0 bases; junction bases not matched to a gene: 16. The CDR3 consists of 20 residues. Germline loops: CDR1 MNHEY, CDR2 SVGEGT. The CDR3 DNA reads as TGTGCCAGCAGTTTCTTCCCGACAGGGGGATTAAAAAATAGCAATCAGCCCCAGCATTTT. Its translation: CASSFFPTGGLKNSNQPQHF.

V and J are TRBV29-1 and TRBJ2-2, with D unclear. This CDR3 has 14 amino acids. Germline V CDR1 and CDR2: SQVTM, ANQGSEA. V shed 5 bases and J shed 1 base, with 11 bases lying between them. The CDR3 protein is CSVRGPKNTGELFF. The CDR3 DNA follows: TGCAGCGTTAGAGGACCGAAGAACACCGGGGAGCTGTTTTTT.

The V gene is TRBV10-2, the J gene TRBJ1-1; no reliable D call. Germline loops: CDR1 WSHSY, CDR2 SAAADI. This CDR3 is built from 16 residues. V lost 7 bases and J lost 1, with 19 bases in between. The CDR3 region is CASIESLLLGNTEAFF. The CDR3 bases are TGCGCCAGCATCGAGTCCCTTCTACTGGGGAACACTGAAGCTTTCTTT.

This clone was observed a single time. The rearrangement joins TRBV5-4 to TRBJ2-5; 11 bases fit TRBD1. The CDR3 has 15 residues. Germline assignment: CDR1 SGHNT and CDR2 YYREEE (reference sequence). With 4 bases clipped from V and 4 bases from J, the junction kept 6 bases outside the gene matches. This CDR3 reads CASSATGTGGETQYF. DNA of the CDR3: TGTGCCAGCAGCGCCACCGGGACAGGGGGAGAGACCCAGTACTTC.

This sequence joins TRBV4-1 and TRBJ1-1, with D unclear. The CDR3 consists of 12 residues. Germline-derived CDR1 and CDR2 are MGHRA and YSYEKL. Trimming stripped 8 bases from V and 6 bases from J, with 13 bases between. The CDR3 region is CASSTQFAEAFF. CDR3 DNA sequence: TGCGCCAGCTCGACGCAGTTTGCTGAAGCTTTCTTT.

The chain employs TRBV5-1 and TRBJ2-2, with D maybe TRBD1 (5 bases). The germline V gene has CDR1 SGHRS and CDR2 YFSETQ. The V and J ends lost 5 bases and 0 bases respectively, with 8 bases between them. The CDR3 contains 14 residues. CDR3 nucleotide sequence: TGCGCCAGCAGTAAGGGGTCGAACACCGGGGAGCTGTTTTTT. Translation: CASSKGSNTGELFF.

The genes are TRBV30 and TRBJ1-2; 7 nucleotides agree with TRBD1. This CDR3 spans 14 amino acids. The ends lost 1 base at V and 6 bases at J; junction bases unmatched: 8. Germline lookup yields CDR1 GTSNPN and CDR2 SVGIG (reference sequence). CDR3 in DNA: TGTGCCTGGAGTGCTAACAGGGGAGGGGATGGCTACACCTTC. Encoded protein: CAWSANRGGDGYTF.

The chain links TRBV7-2 to TRBJ1-1, with 7 bases lining up with TRBD1. Per the germline V gene, CDR1 is SGHTA and CDR2 is FQGNSA. V was pared by 4 bases and J by 8 bases, with 10 bases of the junction left unmatched. This CDR3 is 14 amino acids long. For the CDR3, the DNA is TGTGCCAGCAGCTCACCCCAGGGGACAGTAGAAGCTTTCTTT. Protein product: CASSSPQGTVEAFF.